This T cell receptor (beta chain) was identified in a study of pediatric ulcerative colitis. Findings of the study overall: In rectum, acute severe colitis had expanded clones and less diversity.

Assay used: immunoSEQ multiplex PCR; TCRdb lists only in-frame clones, some missing. This sample has under 45,000 clones; roughly 80% occur once, and the top ten carry roughly 24%. The ends were cut back, 6 bases at V and 3 bases at J, with 26 bases in the middle. The germline CDR1 and CDR2 sequences are MGHRA and YSYEKL. This CDR3 region has 19 residues. Regarding this clone: No antigen is known for it.

This receptor was identified in a girl aged 5-17 years with moderate ulcerative colitis. This chain joins TRBV4-1 and TRBJ1-4, with D possibly TRBD1 on 5 matching bases. Sequenced sample: blood. The CDR3 loop is CASRLRDDSIRASNEKLFF. Written as DNA, the CDR3 is TGCGCCAGCAGACTACGGGACGACAGCATAAGGGCGTCTAATGAAAAACTGTTTTTT.